One and the same sample provided the 21 T cell receptor beta chains below, sequenced in a study of cytomegalovirus exposure and HLA in healthy donors. The primer mix had 60 Vbeta and 13 Jbeta primers. TCRdb's table, derived via immunoSEQ multiplex PCR, lists solely in-frame clones and lacks some. The sample records about 190,000 clones, more than 70% being singletons. Input material: PBMCs. The receptors were sampled from a man aged 35 to 55 in good health and CMV-seropositive.

The chain links TRBV4-3 to TRBJ1-5; maybe TRBD1 (5 bases). V was trimmed by 0 bases and J by 6 bases, leaving 12 bases between them. Germline V gene lookup returns CDR1 LGHNA and CDR2 YSLEER. There are 15 residues in the CDR3. This chain's CDR3 is CASSQDYFGGQPQHF. The CDR3, as DNA: TGCGCCAGCAGCCAAGATTACTTCGGGGGTCAGCCCCAGCATTTT.

As DNA, the CDR3 is TGTGCCAGTAGAGAATCGGGACAGGGGGCTGAAAAACTGTTTTTT. It codes for CASRESGQGAEKLFF. The genes are TRBV19 and TRBJ1-4, with 12 bases lining up with TRBD1. This CDR3 has 15 residues. J lost 7 bases, V lost 6 bases, and 6 bases had no gene match. Germline V CDR1 and CDR2: LNHDA, SQIVND (reference sequence).

The rearrangement links TRBV4-3 to TRBJ2-1; the D is unclear. Trimming removed 0 bases at V and 7 bases at J, with 7 bases between. The CDR3 is made up of 13 amino acids. CDR1 LGHNA and CDR2 YSLEER come from the germline V gene. The CDR3: CASSQDSTNEQFF. CDR3 nucleotide sequence: TGCGCCAGCAGCCAAGATTCCACAAATGAGCAGTTCTTC.

On this clone itself: At the DNA level, this CDR3 is encoded by other sequences in the same sample as well. The chain recombines TRBV2 with TRBJ2-7; 7 nucleotides align to TRBD1. This CDR3 has 13 residues. Germline V gives CDR1 SNHLY, CDR2 FYNNEI. Trimming cost V 5 bases and J 6 bases; bases outside gene matches: 7. CDR3 residues: CASSRDRAGEQYF. The CDR3 DNA reads TGTGCCAGCAGTCGAGACAGGGCTGGCGAGCAGTACTTC.

CDR3 nucleotides: TGTGCCAGCAGCGTAGCTGGTCTAGCGGGAGGTTATACGCAGTATTTT. Translated: CASSVAGLAGGYTQYF. This sequence joins TRBV9 and TRBJ2-3; 11 bases line up with TRBD2. Germline V gene data show CDR1 as SGDLS and CDR2 as YYNGEE. The CDR3 consists of 16 residues. With V trimmed by 0 bases and J by 7 bases, 7 bases remained unmatched.

A remark on this clone: An end of the junction differs from the germline gene, which may be a read error. This chain connects TRBV7-2 to TRBJ2-6, with a tentative D call TRBD1 (5 bases). The germline V gene encodes CDR1 SGHTA and CDR2 FQGNSA. This CDR3 has 16 amino acids. CDR3 bases: TGTGCCAGCAGCTTAAAAGGGATCTCTGGGGCCAACGGCCTGACTTTC. Its translation: CASSLKGISGANGLTF. Using reference TRBV7-2 and TRBJ2-6 for the parts outside the CDR3, the full variable domain is GAGVSQSPSNKVTEKGKDVELRCDPISGHTALYWYRQSLGQGLEFLIYFQGNSAPDKSGLPSDRFSAERTGGSVSTLTIQRTQQEDSAVYLCASSLKGISGANGLTFGAGSRLTVL.

The V gene is TRBV4-2, the J gene TRBJ2-7, with 7 bases fitting TRBD2. V was pared by 4 bases and J by 4 bases, with 10 bases of the junction left unmatched. The CDR3 consists of 15 residues. Germline V gene data show CDR1 as LGHNA and CDR2 as YNFKEQ. The CDR3 DNA is TGTGCCAGCAGCCTAGCCGGGAGGACGGGGTACGAGCAGTACTTC. Protein product: CASSLAGRTGYEQYF.

The CDR3 bases are TGCGCCAGCAGAGGGGGAAACGAGCAGTACTTC. Translating gives CASRGGNEQYF. This chain connects TRBV5-1 to TRBJ2-7; TRBD1 is a possible D gene (6 bases). In germline, CDR1 is SGHRS, CDR2 YFSETQ. The CDR3 has 11 residues. Trimming stripped 5 bases from V and 5 bases from J, with 8 bases between.

This chain uses TRBV19 with TRBJ1-4; perhaps TRBD1 as D (6 bases). Germline CDR1 reads LNHDA; CDR2 reads SQIVND (reference sequence). CDR3 length equals 15 residues. Trimming pared 5 bases from V and 5 bases from J, leaving 15 bases between. The CDR3: CASSPAGGANEKLFF. In nucleotides, the CDR3 is TGTGCCAGTAGTCCCGCGGGGGGCGCAAATGAAAAACTGTTTTTT.

The chain couples TRBV27 to TRBJ2-1, with a possible D match to TRBD1 (8 bases). V shed 5 bases and J shed 7 bases, with 21 bases lying between them. Germline assignment: CDR1 MNHEY and CDR2 SMNVEV (reference sequence). The CDR3 loop spans 16 amino acids. CDR3 in DNA: TGTGCCAGCAGTCCAGGACAGGGAGGGGGTATTAATGAGCAGTTCTTC. Translated: CASSPGQGGGINEQFF.

This clone is a singleton in its sample. The genes are TRBV7-9 and TRBJ1-2; a weak D match, TRBD1 (5 bases). The length of the CDR3 is 15 residues. Germline V gene lookup returns CDR1 SEHNR and CDR2 FQNEAQ (reference sequence). Trimming removed 1 base at V and 6 bases at J, with 15 bases between. The chain's CDR3 is CASSLVAGSQDGYTF. CDR3 coding DNA: TGTGCCAGCAGCTTAGTCGCAGGGTCGCAGGATGGCTACACCTTC.

The rearrangement uses TRBV5-1 and TRBJ2-1; D is possibly TRBD2 (6 bases). The CDR3 contains 15 residues. Germline V gene data show CDR1 as SGHRS and CDR2 as YFSETQ. Trimming removed 0 bases at V and 8 bases at J, with 15 bases between. The chain's CDR3 is CASSLVGSPVHEQFF. The CDR3 DNA reads TGCGCCAGCAGCTTGGTCGGGAGTCCGGTCCATGAGCAGTTCTTC.

The J gene is TRBJ2-7, the V gene TRBV7-6; possible D gene TRBD2, 6 bases. The V gene's germline CDR1 is SGHVS and CDR2 FNYEAQ. V lost 4 bases, J lost 1 base, and 14 bases lay in between. There are 15 residues in the CDR3. This CDR3 reads CASSSSGTLSYEQYF. The CDR3 DNA is TGTGCCAGCAGCTCCTCCGGGACTCTGTCCTACGAGCAGTACTTC.

The chain is built from TRBV6-4 and TRBJ1-5; 8 positions agree with TRBD1. The CDR3 has 13 residues. Trimming removed 8 bases from V and 4 bases from J; junction bases left unmatched: 4. Germline CDR1 reads MRHNA; CDR2 reads SNTAGT. The CDR3 DNA reads TGTGCCAGCCACGGGACAGGAAATCAGCCCCAGCATTTT. It codes for CASHGTGNQPQHF.

The rearrangement links TRBV28 to TRBJ2-3, with 8 positions matching TRBD1. The CDR3 runs to 15 residues. CDR1 and CDR2 from the germline V gene are MDHEN and SYDVKM. The V and J ends lost 6 bases and 1 base, in that order; junction bases with no gene match: 6. DNA of the CDR3: TGTGCCAGCAGCACAGGGGGTGAGGGCACAGATACGCAGTATTTT. Protein: CASSTGGEGTDTQYF.

V usage is TRBV19 and J usage is TRBJ1-1; tentatively, D is TRBD1 (6 bases). CDR1 LNHDA and CDR2 SQIVND come from the germline V gene (reference sequence). CDR3 length: 16 residues. The V gene lost 1 base and the J gene lost 4 bases, with 16 bases spanning the gap. In DNA form, the CDR3 reads TGTGCCAGTAGTATAGGGGGGGGCGGTGGGTTCACTGAAGCTTTCTTT. This sequence encodes CASSIGGGGGFTEAFF.

The V and J genes are TRBV7-2 and TRBJ2-5; tentatively, D is TRBD2 (6 bases). Germline-derived CDR1 and CDR2 are SGHTA and FQGNSA. The CDR3 has 15 residues. V shed 3 bases and J shed 2 bases, with 13 bases lying between them. The CDR3 reads CASSLEGLGQETQYF. The CDR3, as DNA: TGTGCCAGCAGCTTGGAGGGCCTTGGTCAAGAGACCCAGTACTTC.

The rearrangement joins TRBV5-1 to TRBJ2-5, with 10 bases identical to TRBD2. CDR3 length: 15 amino acids. Losses at the gene ends were 4 bases for V and 3 bases for J; bases not matched to a gene: 6. Germline lookup yields CDR1 SGHRS and CDR2 YFSETQ. The CDR3 spells CASSVFLAGEETQYF. As DNA, the CDR3 is TGCGCCAGCAGCGTATTCCTAGCGGGAGAAGAGACCCAGTACTTC.

This clone has a handful of counts. The chain has TRBV7-3 and TRBJ2-2, with D perhaps matching TRBD1 (5 bases). This CDR3 has 15 residues. Germline CDR1 is SGHTA and CDR2 is FQGTGA. Deletions cut 3 bases from V and 2 bases from J, with 10 bases between. The CDR3: CASSFFRENTGELFF. CDR3 in DNA: TGTGCCAGCAGCTTCTTCAGGGAAAACACCGGGGAGCTGTTTTTT.

Notes on this clone: One end of the junction does not line up with germline, which may come from a read error. The chain couples TRBV18 to TRBJ1-1; D is perhaps TRBD1 (6 bases). The length of the CDR3 is 15 residues. Germline CDR1 and CDR2: KGHSH and LQKENI. The CDR3 sequence is CASSPPGVLHTEAFF. The DNA for the CDR3 is TGTGCCAGCTCGCCACCAGGGGTCCTGCACACTGAAGCTTTCTTT.

The rearrangement joins TRBV5-4 to TRBJ1-4; no firm D call. Germline V lookup: CDR1 SGHNT, CDR2 YYREEE (reference sequence). The CDR3 runs 15 residues. Trimming cost V 2 bases and J 8 bases, with 16 bases left between them. In nucleotides, the CDR3 is TGTGCCAGCAGCTTCGGAGGTCCCACGGGGGAAAAACTGTTTTTT. Amino acids: CASSFGGPTGEKLFF.